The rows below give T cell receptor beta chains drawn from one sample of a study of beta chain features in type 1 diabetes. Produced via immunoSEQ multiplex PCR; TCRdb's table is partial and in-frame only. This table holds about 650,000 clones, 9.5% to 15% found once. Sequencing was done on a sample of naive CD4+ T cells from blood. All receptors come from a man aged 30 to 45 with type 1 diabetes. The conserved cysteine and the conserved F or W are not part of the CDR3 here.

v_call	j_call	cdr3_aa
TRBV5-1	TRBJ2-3	ASSLAGSTDTQY
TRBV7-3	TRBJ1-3	ASSLGTGAGNTIY
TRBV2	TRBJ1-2	ASSSTQGMDGYT
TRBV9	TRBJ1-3	ASSPVGNGNTIY
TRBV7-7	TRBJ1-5	ASSSPGQHQPQH
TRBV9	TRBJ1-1	ASSVREDTEAF
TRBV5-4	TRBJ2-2	ASSLQNLNTGELF
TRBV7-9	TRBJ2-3	ASSLASGGDTQY
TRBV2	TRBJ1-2	ASSEIDSLYGYT
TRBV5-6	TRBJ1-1	ASSLDLGPQAF
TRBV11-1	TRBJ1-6	ASSFRPGQGNDSPLH
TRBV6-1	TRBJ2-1	ASKETAQDNEQF
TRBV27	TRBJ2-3	ASSLNIAGGFTDTQY
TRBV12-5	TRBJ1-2	ASVGGTYYGYT
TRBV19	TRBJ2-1	ASSPRQGANNEQF
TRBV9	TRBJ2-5	ASSRGVYQETQY
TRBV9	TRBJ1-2	ASSVAALNYGYT
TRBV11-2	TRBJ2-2	ASRGLGTNTGELF
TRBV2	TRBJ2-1	ASSDGGRGYNEQF
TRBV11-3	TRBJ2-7	ASSLTSGTYEQY
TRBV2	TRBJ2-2	ASSALWVGNTGELF
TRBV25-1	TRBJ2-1	ASRSPADGYNEQF
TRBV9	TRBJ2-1	ASSVEGGAGDREF
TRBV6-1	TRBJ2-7	ASPGQGSEQY
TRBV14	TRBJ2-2	ASSRSLGQGEWTGELF
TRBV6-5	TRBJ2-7	ASSYSETGRYEQY
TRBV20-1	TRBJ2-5	SARTSTTQY
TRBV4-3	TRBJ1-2	ASSLPQGQGREEGYT
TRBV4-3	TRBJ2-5	ASSQDFWGEETQY
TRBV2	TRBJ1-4	ASSGGKLF
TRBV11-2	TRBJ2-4	ASSGEGGNIQY
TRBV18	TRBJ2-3	ASSPPGSTDTQY
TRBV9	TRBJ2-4	ASSVEDRGQSIQY
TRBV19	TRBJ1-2	ASSPPEGNYGYT
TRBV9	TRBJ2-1	ASSVRLAGYNEQF
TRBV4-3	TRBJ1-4	ASSPGQGGEKLF
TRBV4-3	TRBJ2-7	ASSQDRGAYYEQY
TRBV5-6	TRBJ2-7	ASSLDGRSPMNEQY
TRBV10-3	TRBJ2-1	AIGGLAYNEQF
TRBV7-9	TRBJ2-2	ASSPQTSVYTGELF
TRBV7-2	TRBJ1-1	AGGEQPNTEAF
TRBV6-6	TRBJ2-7	ASSRGASYEQY
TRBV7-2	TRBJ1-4	ASSPGQGREKLF
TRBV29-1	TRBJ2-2	SVEDRVRNTGELF
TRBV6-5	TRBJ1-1	ASSPQVLNTEAF
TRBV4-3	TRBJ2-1	ASSQATGAFYNEQF
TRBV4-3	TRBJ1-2	ASSHLTGNRFGYT
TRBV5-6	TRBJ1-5	ASSLTGGDQPQH
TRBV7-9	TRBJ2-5	ASSLVSSRQETQY
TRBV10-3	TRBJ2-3	AISESKEADTQY
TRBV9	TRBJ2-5	ASSVGGGLAGQETQY
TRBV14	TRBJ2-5	ASSQVGGGETQY
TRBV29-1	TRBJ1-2	SVAGGDGYT
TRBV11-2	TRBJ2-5	ASSLLITGFDAQY
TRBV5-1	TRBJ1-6	ASTETGSGNSPLH
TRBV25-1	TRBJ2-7	ASSESRGPEQY
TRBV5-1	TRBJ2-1	ASSLARAAALGEQF